A selection of T cell receptor beta chains follows, all from one sample in a study of cytomegalovirus exposure and HLA in healthy donors. Profiling relied on immunoSEQ multiplex PCR, and the TCRdb table lists in-frame clones only, not all of them. Altogether 200,000 to 250,000 clones are present, roughly 89% being singletons, with the ten largest covering 0.9% to 1.1%. Sequencing was performed on PBMCs. The receptors here all came from a woman under 30 in good health and CMV-seronegative. Each CDR3 is given with its conserved first and last residue. A D gene is named only where the DNA matches it firmly. Clone size appears in some rows only: once, few, many, or a class for an expanded clone.

cdr3_length	j_call	clone_size	v_call	d_call	cdr3_aa	cdr3_nt
14	TRBJ1-4	.	TRBV15	TRBD1	CATRDGQGGEKLFF	TGTGCCACCAGAGACGGACAGGGCGGCGAAAAACTGTTTTTT
16	TRBJ2-1	.	TRBV4-3	TRBD2	CASRETTSGRANEQFF	TGCGCCAGCAGGGAAACGACTAGCGGGAGGGCAAATGAGCAGTTCTTC
15	TRBJ2-2	.	TRBV10-3	TRBD1	CAIRADRGLTGELFF	TGTGCCATCAGGGCGGACAGGGGACTCACCGGGGAGCTGTTTTTT
13	TRBJ1-5	few	TRBV5-4	TRBD1	CASSDRADQPQHF	TGTGCCAGCAGCGACAGGGCCGATCAGCCCCAGCATTTT
14	TRBJ1-4	.	TRBV7-9	TRBD1	CASSSQGAGEKLFF	TGTGCCAGCAGCAGTCAGGGGGCTGGTGAAAAACTGTTTTTT
19	TRBJ1-4	.	TRBV18	TRBD1	CASSLPLSGTGYSNEKLFF	TGTGCCAGCTCACTACCTTTATCCGGGACAGGGTACAGTAATGAAAAACTGTTTTTT
15	TRBJ1-2	.	TRBV6-6	.	CASSYSKDSLTGYTF	TGTGCCAGCAGTTACTCAAAGGACAGTCTTACGGGCTACACCTTC
19	TRBJ2-1	.	TRBV4-2	TRBD2	CASSKGLAGPESSYNEQFF	TGTGCCAGCAGCAAGGGACTAGCGGGGCCCGAGAGCTCCTACAATGAGCAGTTCTTC
15	TRBJ2-7	.	TRBV6-7	.	CASSYSGPRRGEQYF	TGTGCCAGCAGTTACTCCGGACCCCGGCGGGGCGAGCAGTACTTC
16	TRBJ2-3	.	TRBV25-1	.	CASSELTSWSTDTQYF	TGTGCCAGCAGTGAATTGACTAGTTGGTCCACAGATACGCAGTATTTT
14	TRBJ2-2	.	TRBV2	TRBD1	CASIRTGNTGELFF	TGTGCCAGCATTAGGACAGGGAACACCGGGGAGCTGTTTTTT
14	TRBJ1-5	.	TRBV4-2	.	CASSYGRDNQPQHF	TGTGCCAGCAGCTACGGACGGGACAATCAGCCCCAGCATTTT
15	TRBJ2-1	.	TRBV4-3	TRBD2	CASSQASGGYNEQFF	TGCGCCAGCAGCCAAGCTAGCGGGGGGTACAATGAGCAGTTCTTC
16	TRBJ2-1	.	TRBV2	.	CASIYRQPASYNEQFF	TGTGCCAGCATCTATCGACAGCCTGCCTCCTACAATGAGCAGTTCTTC
17	TRBJ2-6	.	TRBV29-1	TRBD1	CSAAGDRGLPGANVLTF	TGCAGCGCCGCCGGGGACAGGGGCCTTCCTGGGGCCAACGTCCTGACTTTC
14	TRBJ2-2	.	TRBV6-5	.	CASSYSWQTGELFF	TGTGCCAGCAGTTACTCCTGGCAAACCGGGGAGCTGTTTTTT
14	TRBJ2-7	.	TRBV15	.	CATSKQDYVYEQYF	TGTGCCACCAGCAAACAGGACTACGTCTACGAGCAGTACTTC
16	TRBJ2-2	.	TRBV2	TRBD1	CASSEPDRRNTGELFF	TGTGCCAGCAGTGAACCGGACAGGAGGAACACCGGGGAGCTGTTTTTT
14	TRBJ1-2	.	TRBV9	TRBD1	CASSFGQGPFGYTF	TGTGCCAGCAGCTTCGGACAGGGGCCCTTTGGCTACACCTTC
15	TRBJ2-2	.	TRBV7-8	TRBD1	CASSLGQGAPGELFF	TGTGCCAGCAGCTTAGGGCAGGGGGCGCCCGGGGAGCTGTTTTTT
10	TRBJ2-2	.	TRBV27	.	CALYTGELFF	TGTGCCCTTTACACCGGGGAGCTGTTTTTT
15	TRBJ2-7	.	TRBV5-8	TRBD2	CASSFGASGVLEQYF	TGTGCCAGCAGCTTTGGGGCTAGCGGGGTCCTGGAGCAGTACTTC
15	TRBJ2-5	once	TRBV19	TRBD1	CASKGDRALQETQYF	TGTGCCAGTAAGGGGGACAGGGCCCTCCAAGAGACCCAGTACTTC
14	TRBJ2-4	.	TRBV5-6	.	CASKTRVRQNIQYF	TGTGCCAGCAAAACGAGGGTTAGGCAAAACATTCAGTACTTC
14	TRBJ1-2	.	TRBV28	.	CASSFLRKQGGYTF	TGTGCCAGCAGTTTTCTCCGCAAACAGGGTGGCTACACCTTC
16	TRBJ2-1	.	TRBV7-8	TRBD2	CASSLVGLAADNEQFF	TGTGCCAGCAGCTTAGTCGGACTAGCGGCAGACAATGAGCAGTTCTTC
14	TRBJ1-2	.	TRBV19	.	CASRQDPSSYGYTF	TGTGCCAGTAGACAGGACCCCAGTTCCTATGGCTACACCTTC
13	TRBJ2-3	.	TRBV27	.	CASSLSAVDTQYF	TGTGCCAGCAGTTTATCGGCGGTAGATACGCAGTATTTT
19	TRBJ2-3	.	TRBV29-1	TRBD2	CSVEGLSSGGYSSTDTQYF	TGCAGCGTTGAAGGTTTATCTAGCGGGGGGTATTCAAGCACAGATACGCAGTATTTT
11	TRBJ2-7	.	TRBV15	.	CATRENYEQYF	TGTGCCACCCGGGAGAACTACGAGCAGTACTTC
15	TRBJ2-7	.	TRBV11-2	TRBD1	CASSQPRDRVHEQYF	TGTGCCAGCAGCCAACCCCGGGACAGGGTCCACGAGCAGTACTTC
16	TRBJ2-7	.	TRBV6-5	.	CASSYRRGQGPNEQYF	TGTGCCAGCAGTTACCGGCGGGGTCAGGGTCCAAACGAGCAGTACTTC
14	TRBJ2-2	.	TRBV10-2	TRBD2	CASSLAGGPGELFF	TGCGCCAGCTCGCTAGCGGGTGGGCCCGGGGAGCTGTTTTTT
12	TRBJ2-2	.	TRBV6-6	.	CASSYGAGELFF	TGTGCCAGCAGTTATGGAGCCGGGGAGCTGTTTTTT
14	TRBJ1-1	.	TRBV29-1	.	CSDVEQAPYTEAFF	TGCAGCGATGTGGAACAGGCCCCTTACACTGAAGCTTTCTTT
17	TRBJ1-5	.	TRBV2	.	CASSESVFRGRRQPQHF	TGTGCCAGCAGTGAATCAGTATTCCGGGGTCGAAGACAGCCCCAGCATTTT
15	TRBJ2-4	few	TRBV10-2	.	CASVEGGLAKNIQYF	TGCGCCAGCGTCGAAGGAGGGCTAGCCAAAAACATTCAGTACTTC
14	TRBJ2-2	.	TRBV30	TRBD2	CALYGTRNTGELFF	TGTGCCTTATACGGGACTAGGAACACCGGGGAGCTGTTTTTT
14	TRBJ2-5	.	TRBV29-1	.	CSARPGLGGETQYF	TGCAGCGCCCGACCGGGTCTGGGTGGGGAGACCCAGTACTTC
13	TRBJ2-7	.	TRBV28	.	CASSLTENPEQYF	TGTGCCAGCAGTTTAACAGAGAACCCCGAGCAGTACTTC
18	TRBJ1-5	.	TRBV4-2	TRBD1	CASSQDLKADRGNQPQHF	TGTGCCAGCAGCCAAGATCTTAAGGCTGACAGGGGCAATCAGCCCCAGCATTTT
14	TRBJ2-5	.	TRBV7-6	TRBD1	CASSFLGTEETQYF	TGTGCCAGCAGCTTTCTAGGGACAGAAGAGACCCAGTACTTC
13	TRBJ1-1	.	TRBV7-3	.	CASRLSMNTEAFF	TGTGCCAGCAGGTTAAGTATGAACACTGAAGCTTTCTTT
15	TRBJ1-1	.	TRBV19	.	CASTAVGFPNTEAFF	TGTGCCAGTACCGCAGTCGGGTTCCCGAACACTGAAGCTTTCTTT
15	TRBJ2-1	.	TRBV11-2	TRBD2	CASSLKSGGASEQFF	TGTGCCAGCAGCTTAAAAAGCGGGGGGGCCTCTGAGCAGTTCTTC
15	TRBJ1-2	few	TRBV7-2	.	CASSLETEGRSGYTF	TGTGCCAGCAGCTTAGAAACGGAGGGAAGGAGTGGCTACACCTTC
14	TRBJ2-7	.	TRBV6-6	.	CASSYGTLTYEQYF	TGTGCCAGCAGTTACGGGACACTTACCTACGAGCAGTACTTC
13	TRBJ2-7	once	TRBV7-9	TRBD1	CASSPDREHEQYF	TGTGCCAGCAGCCCCGACAGGGAACACGAGCAGTACTTC
19	TRBJ1-1	.	TRBV5-4	.	CASSFRWGQAVGMNTEAFF	TGTGCCAGCAGCTTCCGTTGGGGCCAGGCAGTGGGGATGAACACTGAAGCTTTCTTT
13	TRBJ1-1	.	TRBV29-1	TRBD1	CSGGPDRGREAFF	TGCAGTGGGGGTCCAGACAGGGGGCGGGAAGCTTTCTTT
13	TRBJ1-2	.	TRBV6-5	.	CASSPRVLGGYTF	TGTGCCAGCAGTCCCAGGGTCCTTGGTGGCTACACCTTC
13	TRBJ2-1	.	TRBV4-1	TRBD2	CASTLAGGNEQFF	TGCGCCAGCACCCTAGCGGGGGGCAATGAGCAGTTCTTC
15	TRBJ1-1	once	TRBV11-2	.	CASSPLQGKGTEAFF	TGTGCCAGCAGCCCCCTACAGGGTAAAGGCACTGAAGCTTTCTTT
13	TRBJ1-1	once	TRBV6-5	TRBD1	CASTTGIRAEAFF	TGTGCCAGCACGACAGGGATCCGGGCTGAAGCTTTCTTT
18	TRBJ2-6	.	TRBV4-3	.	CASSQEWTHTSGANVLTF	TGCGCCAGCAGCCAAGAGTGGACACACACCTCTGGGGCCAACGTCCTGACTTTC
14	TRBJ2-5	.	TRBV2	TRBD1	CASSRDSALETQYF	TGTGCCAGTTCACGGGACAGCGCATTGGAGACCCAGTACTTC
15	TRBJ2-2	.	TRBV2	.	CASSETGVGTGELFF	TGTGCCAGCAGTGAGACGGGAGTTGGGACCGGGGAGCTGTTTTTT
15	TRBJ2-7	.	TRBV6-5	TRBD2	CASSYSSGRAKEQYF	TGTGCCAGCAGTTACTCTAGCGGGAGGGCCAAAGAGCAGTACTTC
15	TRBJ1-3	.	TRBV5-4	TRBD1	CASSRTGPEGNTIYF	TGTGCCAGCAGTCGGACAGGGCCTGAGGGAAACACCATATATTTT
13	TRBJ1-2	.	TRBV5-4	TRBD1	CASSSDRGHGYTF	TGTGCCAGCAGCTCCGACAGGGGTCATGGCTACACCTTC